Listed here are 20 T cell receptor beta chains from one sample, sequenced in a study of graft-versus-host responses after intestinal transplantation. The table came from immunoSEQ multiplex PCR; TCRdb's copy has only in-frame clones and leaves some out. The sample lists about 50,000 clones, about 93% occurring once. These TCRs' antigens remain unknown. This specimen was unstimulated CD4+ T cells sorted from spleen or lymph node cells, taken before transplant. The receptors here all came from a human donor who was the organ donor for an intestinal transplant.

The CDR3: CASSPRRGDHGYTF. DNA for the CDR3: TGTGCCAGCAGCCCCAGGAGAGGGGATCACGGCTACACCTTC. This chain uses TRBV2 with TRBJ1-2, with D perhaps matching TRBD1 (5 bases). V was clipped by 6 bases and J by 8 bases, with 19 bases between them. The CDR3 extends over 14 amino acids. The germline V gene encodes CDR1 SNHLY and CDR2 FYNNEI.

Concerning this clone itself: Relative to the germline gene, one junction end is altered; a read error may explain this. The chain carries TRBV4-3 and TRBJ2-4, with D perhaps TRBD2 (6 bases). CDR3 length: 18 residues. Germline assignment: CDR1 LGHNA and CDR2 YSLEER. The CDR3 reads CANSQDPEGRSAGYIQYF. In DNA, the CDR3 is TGCGCCAACAGCCAAGATCCCGAGGGCCGGTCGGCGGGATACATTCAGTACTTC.

The rearrangement uses TRBV27 and TRBJ2-7; 9 nucleotides align to TRBD2. After removal of 2 bases from V and 7 bases from J, the junction contained 9 bases not matched to a gene. Per the germline V gene, CDR1 is MNHEY and CDR2 is SMNVEV (reference sequence). The CDR3 runs 15 residues. CDR3 residues: CASSLLLAGLREQYF. The DNA of the CDR3 is TGTGCCAGCAGTTTACTCCTAGCGGGACTCCGGGAGCAGTACTTC.

The chain has TRBV11-3 and TRBJ2-1; TRBD2 matches at 9 bases. CDR3 size: 14 residues. V lost 3 bases and J lost 7; bases outside the gene matches: 4. Per germline, CDR1 SGHNT and CDR2 YENEEA. CDR3: CASSFQREANEQFF. CDR3 nucleotide sequence: TGTGCCAGCAGCTTCCAGCGGGAGGCGAATGAGCAGTTCTTC.

J is TRBJ2-7 and V is TRBV7-2; 7 nucleotides align to TRBD2. The junction had 0 bases not matched to a gene; V was cut back by 0 bases and J by 7 bases. Germline V gene sequence: CDR1 SGHTA, CDR2 FQGNSA. The CDR3 has 12 amino acids. The CDR3 nucleotides are TGTGCCAGCAGCTTAGCGCGGGGGGAGCAGTACTTC. Protein: CASSLARGEQYF.

The rearrangement uses TRBV19 and TRBJ1-2; perhaps TRBD1 as D (6 bases). CDR3 length: 15 amino acids. The germline V gene has CDR1 LNHDA and CDR2 SQIVND (reference sequence). Trimming left V 2 bases short and J 5 bases short, with 15 bases between. CDR3 DNA: TGTGCCAGTAGTATATCCAGGGGCCCCCTTTATGGCTACACCTTC. Translation gives CASSISRGPLYGYTF.

The J gene is TRBJ1-1, the V gene TRBV7-8; D perhaps matches TRBD1 (6 bases). V lost 1 base, J lost 3 bases, and 12 bases lay in between. The CDR3 extends over 15 amino acids. Germline V gene lookup returns CDR1 SGHVS and CDR2 FQNEAQ. CDR3 sequence (DNA): TGTGCCAGCAGCTTAGTCCCAAAGGGGGACACTGAAGCTTTCTTT. It encodes CASSLVPKGDTEAFF.

The rearrangement uses TRBV2 and TRBJ1-5; perhaps TRBD1 as D (6 bases). V shed 4 bases and J shed 5 bases, with 9 bases lying between them. Germline V gene sequence: CDR1 SNHLY, CDR2 FYNNEI. The CDR3 runs to 13 residues. CDR3 nucleotides: TGTGCCAGCAGTGTTAGGGGGGATCAGCCCCAGCATTTT. Protein sequence: CASSVRGDQPQHF. The full variable domain, its missing parts supplied by reference TRBV2 and TRBJ1-5, is EPEVTQTPSHQVTQMGQEVILRCVPISNHLYFYWYRQILGQKVEFLVSFYNNEISEKSEIFDDQFSVERPDGSNFTLKIRSTKLEDSAMYFCASSVRGDQPQHFGDGTRLSIL.

This chain links TRBV9 with TRBJ2-1; 9 positions agree with TRBD2. The germline V gene has CDR1 SGDLS and CDR2 YYNGEE. This CDR3 is 15 amino acids long. V lost 3 bases and J lost 7; bases outside the gene matches: 8. CDR3: CASSAGTSNRNEQFF. In nucleotides, the CDR3 is TGTGCCAGCAGCGCCGGGACTAGCAACAGAAATGAGCAGTTCTTC. Filled out from reference TRBV9 and TRBJ2-1, the complete variable domain reads DSGVTQTPKHLITATGQRVTLRCSPRSGDLSVYWYQQSLDQGLQFLIQYYNGEERAKGNILERFSAQQFPDLHSELNLSSLELGDSALYFCASSAGTSNRNEQFFGPGTRLTVL.

This rearrangement joins TRBV6-6 to TRBJ2-1; D is ambiguous. CDR1 MNHNY and CDR2 SVGAGI come from the germline V gene (reference sequence). The ends were cut back, 5 bases at V and 4 bases at J, with 18 bases in the middle. CDR3 length equals 16 residues. DNA of the CDR3: TGTGCCAGCAGTCCAAGACGAAGCTCACTTTACAATGAGCAGTTCTTC. Translation: CASSPRRSSLYNEQFF.

J is TRBJ2-5 and V is TRBV5-1; the match to TRBD2 covers 9 bases. The tail of the sequence fits TRBJ2-7 better, so the J call may be wrong. CDR1 and CDR2 from the germline V gene are SGHRS and YFSETQ. This CDR3 has 15 residues. The CDR3 protein is CASSLEAGGPYEQYF. The CDR3, as DNA: TGCGCCAGCAGCTTGGAGGCGGGAGGGCCTTACGAGCAGTACTTC.

V gene TRBV18 combines with J gene TRBJ2-7, with TRBD2 matching over 8 bases. Germline assignment: CDR1 KGHSH and CDR2 LQKENI. With 6 bases clipped from V and 2 bases from J, the junction kept 12 bases outside the gene matches. This CDR3 has 16 amino acids. Here the CDR3 reads CASSPIGLAIPYEQYF. The CDR3 nucleotides read TGTGCCAGCTCCCCTATAGGACTAGCAATACCCTACGAGCAGTACTTC.

The CDR3 protein is CASSIGFRGLAGTYNEQFF. In nucleotides, the CDR3 is TGTGCCAGTAGTATAGGGTTCCGAGGACTAGCGGGAACCTACAATGAGCAGTTCTTC. This rearrangement joins TRBV19 to TRBJ2-1; 12 bases align to TRBD2. This CDR3 comprises 19 residues. Germline V gene data show CDR1 as LNHDA and CDR2 as SQIVND (reference sequence). V gave up 1 base and J gave up 2 bases; unmatched junction bases: 9.

J is TRBJ1-1 and V is TRBV9; D is undetermined. V lost 1 base, J lost 5 bases, and 9 bases lay in between. The CDR3 is 13 residues long. Germline V gives CDR1 SGDLS, CDR2 YYNGEE. The CDR3 DNA is TGTGCCAGCAGCGTAACGGGAGGAACTGAAGCTTTCTTT. Amino acids: CASSVTGGTEAFF.

The chain combines TRBV18 with TRBJ2-7; weak D call: TRBD2 (5 bases). CDR3 size: 13 residues. The germline gives CDR1 KGHSH, CDR2 LQKENI. With 6 bases removed from V and 1 base from J, the gap between germline ends came to 10 bases. DNA for the CDR3: TGTGCCAGCTCCCATAGCGTTTCCTACGAGCAGTACTTC. It specifies CASSHSVSYEQYF. The variable domain in full, completed from reference TRBV18 and TRBJ2-7, reads NAGVMQNPRHLVRRRGQEARLRCSPMKGHSHVYWYRQLPEEGLKFMVYLQKENIIDESGMPKERFSAEFPKEGPSILRIQQVVRGDSAAYFCASSHSVSYEQYFGPGTRLTVT.

The chain joins TRBV7-2 to TRBJ2-7; D unresolved. Trimming cost V 3 bases and J 0 bases, with 9 bases left between them. This CDR3 spans 14 amino acids. Germline-derived CDR1 and CDR2 are SGHTA and FQGNSA. The CDR3 DNA sequence: TGTGCCAGCAGCTTGAGGCCAGGCTCCTACGAGCAGTACTTC. Amino acid sequence: CASSLRPGSYEQYF. Complete variable domain (other parts from reference TRBV7-2 and TRBJ2-7): GAGVSQSPSNKVTEKGKDVELRCDPISGHTALYWYRQSLGQGLEFLIYFQGNSAPDKSGLPSDRFSAERTGGSVSTLTIQRTQQEDSAVYLCASSLRPGSYEQYFGPGTRLTVT.

This clone was seen only once. The J gene is TRBJ2-3, the V gene TRBV19; possibly TRBD2 for D (6 bases). The CDR3 runs 14 residues. The germline V gene has CDR1 LNHDA and CDR2 SQIVND (reference sequence). The V gene lost 6 bases and the J gene lost 1 base, with 11 bases spanning the gap. In DNA form, the CDR3 reads TGTGCCAGTAGACGGGAGCGGGGCACAGATACGCAGTATTTT. Translated, it gives CASRRERGTDTQYF.

V gene TRBV5-4 combines with J gene TRBJ2-7; tentatively, D is TRBD2 (6 bases). The CDR3 contains 15 residues. Germline values: CDR1 SGHNT, CDR2 YYREEE (reference sequence). Trimming removed 0 bases from V and 4 bases from J, with 14 bases in between. The DNA for the CDR3 is TGTGCCAGCAGCTTGGGGGCTAGCGATTGGTACGAGCAGTACTTC. Translating gives CASSLGASDWYEQYF.

The rearrangement links TRBV6-5 to TRBJ2-7; D is unresolved. Germline loops: CDR1 MNHEY, CDR2 SVGAGI. This CDR3 has 13 amino acids. V shed 7 bases and J shed 3 bases, with 13 bases lying between them. The CDR3 loop reads CASKFGGGYEQYF. The CDR3 DNA is TGTGCCAGCAAGTTCGGTGGCGGCTACGAGCAGTACTTC.

The V call is TRBV5-1, the J call TRBJ2-5, with D perhaps TRBD1 (6 bases). CDR3 length equals 15 residues. CDR1 and CDR2 from the germline V gene are SGHRS and YFSETQ. V was trimmed by 6 bases and J by 0 bases, leaving 15 bases between them. The CDR3 reads CASNPRGSYQETQYF. The CDR3 region has the DNA TGCGCCAGCAACCCCAGGGGTTCTTACCAAGAGACCCAGTACTTC.